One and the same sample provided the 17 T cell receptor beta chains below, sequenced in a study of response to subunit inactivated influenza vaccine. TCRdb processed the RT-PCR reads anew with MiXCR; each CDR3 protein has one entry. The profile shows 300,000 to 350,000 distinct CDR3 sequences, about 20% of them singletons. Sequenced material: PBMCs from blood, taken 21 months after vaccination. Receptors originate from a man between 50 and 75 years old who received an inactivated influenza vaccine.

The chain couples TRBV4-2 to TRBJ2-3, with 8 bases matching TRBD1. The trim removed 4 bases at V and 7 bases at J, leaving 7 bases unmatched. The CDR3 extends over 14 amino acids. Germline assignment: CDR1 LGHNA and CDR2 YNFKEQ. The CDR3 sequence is CASSPSDREYTQYF. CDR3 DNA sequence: TGTGCCAGCAGCCCCTCGGACAGGGAGTATACGCAGTATTTT.

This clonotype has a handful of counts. CDR3 coding DNA: TGTGCCAGCCTAGACAGGAGCAATCAGCCCCAGCATTTT. Translating gives CASLDRSNQPQHF. The rearrangement joins TRBV6-2 or TRBV6-3 to TRBJ1-5; tentative D call: TRBD1 (6 bases). The length of the CDR3 is 13 residues. V lost 8 bases and J lost 1, with 9 bases in between. The germline V gene encodes CDR1 MNHEY and CDR2 SVGEGT.

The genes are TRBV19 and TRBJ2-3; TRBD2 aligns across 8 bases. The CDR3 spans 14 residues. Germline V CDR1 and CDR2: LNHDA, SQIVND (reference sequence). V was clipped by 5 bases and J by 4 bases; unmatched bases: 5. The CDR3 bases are TGTGCCAGTAGTCAGCGGGAGAGCTCAGATACGCAGTATTTT. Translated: CASSQRESSDTQYF.

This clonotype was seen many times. The CDR3 protein is CATSRRTSGRADEQYF. CDR3 nucleotides: TGTGCCACCAGCAGACGGACTAGCGGGAGGGCCGACGAGCAGTACTTC. The V and J genes are TRBV15 and TRBJ2-7; TRBD2 matches 15 bases. The germline V gene has CDR1 LNHNV and CDR2 YYDKDF (reference sequence). With 2 bases clipped from V and 5 bases from J, the junction kept 4 bases outside the gene matches. The CDR3 sequence is 16 residues long.

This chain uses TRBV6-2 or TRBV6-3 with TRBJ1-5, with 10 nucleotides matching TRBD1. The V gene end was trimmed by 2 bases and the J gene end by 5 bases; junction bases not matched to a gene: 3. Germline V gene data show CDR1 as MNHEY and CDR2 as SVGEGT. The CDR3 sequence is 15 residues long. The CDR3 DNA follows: TGTGCCAGCAGTTACCAGGGACAGGGGTATCAGCCCCAGCATTTT. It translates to CASSYQGQGYQPQHF.

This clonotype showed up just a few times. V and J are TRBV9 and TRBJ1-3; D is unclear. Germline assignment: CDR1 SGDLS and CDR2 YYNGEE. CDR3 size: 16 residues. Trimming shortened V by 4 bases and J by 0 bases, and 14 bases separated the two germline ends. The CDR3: CASSPELLLSGNTIYF. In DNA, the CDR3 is TGTGCCAGCAGCCCCGAACTGTTGCTCTCTGGAAACACCATATATTTT.

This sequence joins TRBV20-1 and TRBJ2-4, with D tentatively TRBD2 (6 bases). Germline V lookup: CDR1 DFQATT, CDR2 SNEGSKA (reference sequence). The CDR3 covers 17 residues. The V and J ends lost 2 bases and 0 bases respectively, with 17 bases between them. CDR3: CSARTPRDPEAKNIQYF. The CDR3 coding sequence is TGCAGTGCTAGAACGCCGCGGGATCCAGAAGCCAAAAACATTCAGTACTTC.

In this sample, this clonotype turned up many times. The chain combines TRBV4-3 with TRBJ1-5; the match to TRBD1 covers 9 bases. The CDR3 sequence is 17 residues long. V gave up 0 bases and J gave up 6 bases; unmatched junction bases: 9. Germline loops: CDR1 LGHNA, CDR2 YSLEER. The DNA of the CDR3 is TGCGCCAGCAGCCAAGATCTCCCGAGACAGGGGGTTCAGCCCCAGCATTTT. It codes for CASSQDLPRQGVQPQHF.

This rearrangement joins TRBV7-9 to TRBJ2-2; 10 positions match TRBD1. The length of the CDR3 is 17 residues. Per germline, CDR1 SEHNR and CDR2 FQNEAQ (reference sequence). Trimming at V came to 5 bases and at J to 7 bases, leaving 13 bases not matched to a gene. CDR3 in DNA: TGTGCCAGCAGCCCAAGGAGTGACAGGGGGCATAGCGGGGAGCTGTTTTTT. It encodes CASSPRSDRGHSGELFF.

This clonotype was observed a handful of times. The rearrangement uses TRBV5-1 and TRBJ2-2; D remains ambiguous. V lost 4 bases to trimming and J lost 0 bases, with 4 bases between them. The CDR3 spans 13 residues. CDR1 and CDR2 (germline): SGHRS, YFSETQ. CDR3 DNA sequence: TGCGCCAGCAGCGCCTCGAACACCGGGGAGCTGTTTTTT. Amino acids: CASSASNTGELFF. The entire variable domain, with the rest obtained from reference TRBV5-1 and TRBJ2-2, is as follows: KAGVTQTPRYLIKTRGQQVTLSCSPISGHRSVSWYQQTPGQGLQFLFEYFSETQRNKGNFPGRFSGRQFSNSRSEMNVSTLELGDSALYLCASSASNTGELFFGEGSRLTVL.

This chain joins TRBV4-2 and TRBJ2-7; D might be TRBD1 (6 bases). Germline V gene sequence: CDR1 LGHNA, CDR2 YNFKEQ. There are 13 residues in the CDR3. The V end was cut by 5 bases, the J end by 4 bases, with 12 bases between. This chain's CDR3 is CASSSGTLYEQYF. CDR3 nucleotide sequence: TGTGCCAGCAGCTCCGGGACACTATACGAGCAGTACTTC.

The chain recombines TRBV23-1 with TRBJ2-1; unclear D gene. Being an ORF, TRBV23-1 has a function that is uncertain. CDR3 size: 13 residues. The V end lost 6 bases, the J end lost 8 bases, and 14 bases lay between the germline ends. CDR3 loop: CASRQTMRHEQFF. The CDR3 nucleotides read TGCGCCAGCAGGCAAACGATGCGCCATGAGCAGTTCTTC.

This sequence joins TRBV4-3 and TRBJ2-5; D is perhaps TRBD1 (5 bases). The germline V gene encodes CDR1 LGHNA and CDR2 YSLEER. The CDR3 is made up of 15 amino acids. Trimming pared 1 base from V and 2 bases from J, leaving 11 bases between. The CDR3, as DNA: TGCGCCAGCAGCCAAGGACAGTGGGAACAAGAGACCCAGTACTTC. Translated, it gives CASSQGQWEQETQYF.

The CDR3 loop is CASSQDSWANVLTF. The CDR3 DNA reads as TGCGCCAGCAGCCAAGACTCCTGGGCCAACGTCCTGACTTTC. The V gene is TRBV4-1, the J gene TRBJ2-6; D remains unclear. CDR3 length: 14 residues. CDR1 and CDR2 (germline): MGHRA, YSYEKL. The ends were cut back, 0 bases at V and 5 bases at J, with 5 bases in the middle.

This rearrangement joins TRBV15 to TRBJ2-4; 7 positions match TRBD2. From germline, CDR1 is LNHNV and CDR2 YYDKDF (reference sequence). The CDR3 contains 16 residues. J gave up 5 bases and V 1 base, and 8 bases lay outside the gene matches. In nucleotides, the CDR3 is TGTGCCACCAGCAGAGCTCTGGCGGGGGTCCAAAACATTCAGTACTTC. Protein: CATSRALAGVQNIQYF.

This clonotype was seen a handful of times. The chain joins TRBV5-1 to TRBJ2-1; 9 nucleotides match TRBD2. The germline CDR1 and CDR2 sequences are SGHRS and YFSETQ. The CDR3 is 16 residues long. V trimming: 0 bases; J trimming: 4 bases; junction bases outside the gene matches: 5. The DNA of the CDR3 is TGCGCCAGCAGCTTGGATGTGGGACTAGCTTACAATGAGCAGTTCTTC. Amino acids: CASSLDVGLAYNEQFF.

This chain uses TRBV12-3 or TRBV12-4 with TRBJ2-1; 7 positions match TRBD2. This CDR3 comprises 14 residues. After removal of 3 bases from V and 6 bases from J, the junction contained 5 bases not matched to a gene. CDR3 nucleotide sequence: TGTGCCAGCAGTTTTGCAGTAGCGGGCAATGAGCAGTTCTTC. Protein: CASSFAVAGNEQFF.